One sample yielded the 27 T cell receptor beta chains listed below, sequenced in a study of blood T cell repertoires in COVID-19. The table came from immunoSEQ multiplex PCR; TCRdb's copy has only in-frame clones and leaves some out. The sample comprises about 52,000 clones, under 90% of which are singletons, and 12% to 15% rests with the top ten. The sequenced sample was peripheral blood. The receptors originated from a man aged 65 to 85 with acute or convalescent COVID-19.

The V gene is TRBV27, the J gene TRBJ2-7; 9 nucleotides line up with TRBD1. V shed 0 bases, J shed 3 bases, and the junction held 6 bases outside the gene matches. Germline values: CDR1 MNHEY, CDR2 SMNVEV (reference sequence). This CDR3 comprises 16 residues. The CDR3, as DNA: TGTGCCAGCAGTTTATCGATGGGGACAGGGAACTACGAGCAGTACTTC. It is translated as CASSLSMGTGNYEQYF.

This chain links TRBV15 with TRBJ1-5, with no clear D. The V end was cut by 0 bases, the J end by 9 bases, with 12 bases between. CDR3 size: 14 residues. CDR1 is LNHNV, CDR2 YYDKDF, per germline (reference sequence). The CDR3, as DNA: TGTGCCACCAGCAGAGATGTAGTTCTAAGGCCCCAGCATTTT. Translated: CATSRDVVLRPQHF.

V and J are TRBV7-9 and TRBJ2-7; 8 nucleotides align to TRBD2. This CDR3 comprises 13 residues. Germline loops: CDR1 SEHNR, CDR2 FQNEAQ (reference sequence). The V gene end was trimmed by 5 bases and the J gene end by 3 bases; junction bases not matched to a gene: 3. The CDR3: CASSPGLVYEQYF. The CDR3 DNA follows: TGTGCCAGCAGCCCGGGACTAGTCTACGAGCAGTACTTC.

V usage is TRBV9 and J usage is TRBJ2-1; 14 bases are a match to TRBD2. The CDR3 consists of 18 residues. The ends lost 1 base at V and 8 bases at J; junction bases unmatched: 11. Germline loops: CDR1 SGDLS, CDR2 YYNGEE. CDR3 loop: CASSVMYGTSGGRDEQFF. For the CDR3, the DNA is TGTGCCAGCAGCGTAATGTATGGGACTAGCGGGGGCCGCGATGAGCAGTTCTTC.

The chain couples TRBV19 to TRBJ2-3, with 8 bases matching TRBD1. Trimming cost V 3 bases and J 6 bases; bases outside gene matches: 8. Germline-derived CDR1 and CDR2 are LNHDA and SQIVND (reference sequence). This CDR3 region has 15 residues. CDR3 residues: CASSMMSGGSDTQYF. CDR3 nucleotides: TGTGCCAGTAGTATGATGTCAGGGGGCAGTGATACGCAGTATTTT.

The rearrangement links TRBV9 to TRBJ2-1; maybe TRBD2 (5 bases). Trimming shortened V by 0 bases and J by 4 bases, and 8 bases separated the two germline ends. The CDR3 loop spans 14 amino acids. Germline V gives CDR1 SGDLS, CDR2 YYNGEE. The CDR3 DNA is TGTGCCAGCAGCGTAGGGGAGCGATACAATGAGCAGTTCTTC. This codes for CASSVGERYNEQFF.

This chain joins TRBV5-1 and TRBJ2-2, with 7 bases identical to TRBD2. V lost 0 bases and J lost 7; bases outside the gene matches: 3. CDR3 size: 14 residues. The V gene's germline CDR1 is SGHRS and CDR2 YFSETQ. This CDR3 reads CASSLAGRNGELFF. The CDR3 coding sequence is TGCGCCAGCAGCTTGGCCGGGAGGAACGGGGAGCTGTTTTTT. Filled out from reference TRBV5-1 and TRBJ2-2, the complete variable domain reads KAGVTQTPRYLIKTRGQQVTLSCSPISGHRSVSWYQQTPGQGLQFLFEYFSETQRNKGNFPGRFSGRQFSNSRSEMNVSTLELGDSALYLCASSLAGRNGELFFGEGSRLTVL.

The chain has TRBV6-1 and TRBJ1-6, with TRBD1 as a possible D gene (6 bases). Per germline, CDR1 MNHNS and CDR2 SASEGT. The CDR3 extends over 14 amino acids. V was shortened by 3 bases and J by 8 bases, with 11 bases between the two germline ends. The CDR3 reads CASSDDRGYSPLHF. In DNA form, the CDR3 reads TGTGCCAGCAGTGACGATAGGGGGTATTCACCCCTCCACTTT.

The V call is TRBV28, the J call TRBJ1-2; 7 bases match TRBD1. The germline V gene has CDR1 MDHEN and CDR2 SYDVKM. The CDR3 loop spans 12 amino acids. J gave up 6 bases and V 4 bases, and 2 bases lay outside the gene matches. The CDR3 reads CASSSTGDGYTF. CDR3 nucleotides: TGTGCCAGCAGTTCAACAGGGGATGGCTACACCTTC.

This chain joins TRBV18 and TRBJ1-1; a weak D match, TRBD1 (6 bases). Germline V gives CDR1 KGHSH, CDR2 LQKENI. The CDR3 covers 13 residues. The V end lost 4 bases, the J end lost 5 bases, and 11 bases lay between the germline ends. CDR3 protein: CASSQFTGTEAFF. The CDR3 nucleotides read TGTGCCAGCTCACAGTTTACAGGGACTGAAGCTTTCTTT.

The J gene is TRBJ1-2, the V gene TRBV5-1; D gene uncertain. Between the trimmed V and J ends, which lost 0 bases and 2 bases, there was a span of 17 bases. CDR1 SGHRS and CDR2 YFSETQ come from the germline V gene. The CDR3 has 17 residues. As DNA, the CDR3 is TGCGCCAGCAGCTTGGCCGAGTCAAACTCCCGAAACTATGGCTACACCTTC. Amino acid sequence: CASSLAESNSRNYGYTF.

This clone qualifies as medium-sized (0.01 to 0.1%). The chain uses TRBV28 and TRBJ1-6; D not certain. This CDR3 has 16 amino acids. V shed 4 bases and J shed 7 bases, with 17 bases lying between them. Germline V CDR1 and CDR2: MDHEN, SYDVKM. The CDR3 here is CASSSHHRHANSPLHF. CDR3 in DNA: TGTGCCAGCAGTTCCCACCACCGACACGCAAATTCACCCCTCCACTTT.

The genes are TRBV2 and TRBJ1-2, with a tentative D call TRBD1 (6 bases). V lost 7 bases to trimming and J lost 4 bases, with 13 bases between them. This CDR3 spans 13 amino acids. Per the germline V gene, CDR1 is SNHLY and CDR2 is FYNNEI. CDR3 amino acids: CASNAGVGYGYTF. The CDR3 DNA sequence: TGTGCCAGCAATGCAGGGGTAGGCTATGGCTACACCTTC.

V gene TRBV14 combines with J gene TRBJ1-1; D not resolved. V was pared by 8 bases and J by 2 bases, with 18 bases between. Germline V gives CDR1 SGHDN, CDR2 FVKESK. CDR3 length equals 15 residues. The CDR3 region has the DNA TGTGCCAGCGCAAAAAAGCGGACGCTAAACACTGAAGCTTTCTTT. The encoded protein is CASAKKRTLNTEAFF.

This chain connects TRBV6-2 or TRBV6-3 to TRBJ2-7; D is unresolved. The germline V gene has CDR1 MNHEY and CDR2 SVGEGT. Between the trimmed V and J ends, which lost 6 bases and 4 bases, there was a span of 16 bases. This CDR3 has 14 residues. CDR3: CASSWLLNPYEQYV. The CDR3, as DNA: TGTGCCAGCAGCTGGTTACTTAACCCTTACGAGCAGTACGTC.

This clone was seen a handful of times. The chain combines TRBV6-5 with TRBJ2-1; tentatively, D is TRBD2 (5 bases). The germline V gene has CDR1 MNHEY and CDR2 SVGAGI. The CDR3 contains 15 residues. The V end lost 6 bases, the J end lost 6 bases, and 18 bases lay between the germline ends. Here the CDR3 reads CASRDLGGGGNEQFF. Here the CDR3 DNA reads TGTGCCAGCAGGGACCTCGGAGGAGGTGGCAATGAGCAGTTCTTC.

J is TRBJ2-3 and V is TRBV6-5, with D possibly being TRBD2 (6 bases). The CDR3 is made up of 14 amino acids. CDR1 is MNHEY, CDR2 SVGAGI, per germline. V lost 3 bases to trimming and J lost 2 bases, with 9 bases between them. CDR3 sequence (DNA): TGTGCCAGCAGTTATGGGGAGGACACAGATACGCAGTATTTT. Translation gives CASSYGEDTDTQYF.

Only a few counts were recorded for this clone. The CDR3 sequence: CASKTGTGNSPLHF. The CDR3 nucleotides read TGTGCCAGCAAAACCGGGACAGGGAATTCACCCCTCCACTTT. The chain recombines TRBV6-5 with TRBJ1-6, with 9 bases matching TRBD1. The CDR3 extends over 14 amino acids. CDR1 MNHEY and CDR2 SVGAGI come from the germline V gene. With V trimmed by 7 bases and J by 7 bases, 5 bases remained unmatched.

The CDR3 coding sequence is TGCGCCAGCAACTCCCACGGTGACACTGAAGCTTTCTTT. Its protein product is CASNSHGDTEAFF. This chain links TRBV5-1 with TRBJ1-1; D not resolved. With 6 bases removed from V and 3 bases from J, the gap between germline ends came to 12 bases. This CDR3 spans 13 amino acids. Germline values: CDR1 SGHRS, CDR2 YFSETQ.

The rearrangement uses TRBV3-1 (or the pseudogene TRBV3-2) and TRBJ2-5; 9 bases align to TRBD1. After removal of 4 bases from V and 4 bases from J, the junction contained 7 bases not matched to a gene. Looked up from germline, CDR1 is LGHDT and CDR2 is YNNKEL (reference sequence). CDR3 length: 15 amino acids. The CDR3 DNA reads as TGTGCCAGCAGCCGGAATACAGGGGGCGCAGAGACCCAGTACTTC. Translating it yields CASSRNTGGAETQYF.

V and J are TRBV5-5 and TRBJ2-5; 7 nucleotides match TRBD2. This CDR3 spans 14 amino acids. The J segment lost 4 bases and the V segment lost 5 bases, leaving 8 bases of the junction unmatched. CDR1 is SGHKS, CDR2 YYEKEE, per germline (reference sequence). The CDR3 region is CASSMAPGGETQYF. The DNA of the CDR3 is TGTGCCAGCAGTATGGCCCCGGGGGGAGAGACCCAGTACTTC. The full variable domain, its missing parts supplied by reference TRBV5-5 and TRBJ2-5, is DAGVTQSPTHLIKTRGQQVTLRCSPISGHKSVSWYQQVLGQGPQFIFQYYEKEERGRGNFPDRFSARQFPNYSSELNVNALLLGDSALYLCASSMAPGGETQYFGPGTRLLVL.

The V and J genes are TRBV6-2 or TRBV6-3 and TRBJ2-5, with 11 bases lining up with TRBD2. The CDR3 contains 14 residues. The V gene's germline CDR1 is MNHEY and CDR2 SVGEGT. The ends lost 6 bases at V and 11 bases at J; junction bases unmatched: 11. CDR3 loop: CASSVSGTSGAQYF. The CDR3 region has the DNA TGTGCCAGCAGCGTTTCCGGGACTAGCGGCGCTCAGTACTTC.

The rearrangement joins TRBV5-1 to TRBJ2-1, with D perhaps TRBD1 (7 bases). Trimming removed 4 bases at V and 8 bases at J, with 28 bases between. The CDR3 spans 18 residues. Germline V gene sequence: CDR1 SGHRS, CDR2 YFSETQ. The CDR3 loop is CASSPLPPTGTAGHEQFF. The CDR3 DNA reads TGCGCCAGCAGCCCCCTCCCCCCGACAGGGACTGCGGGACATGAGCAGTTCTTC.

The chain's CDR3 is CASSMGGSSYNEQFF. CDR3 sequence (DNA): TGTGCCAGCAGTATGGGGGGTAGCTCCTACAATGAGCAGTTCTTC. The rearrangement links TRBV13 to TRBJ2-1; the D gene is possibly TRBD2 (6 bases). The CDR3 length is 15 residues. Trimming left V 6 bases short and J 0 bases short, with 12 bases between. Germline CDR1 PRHDT, CDR2 FYEKMQ (reference sequence).

The chain joins TRBV28 to TRBJ2-5, with TRBD2 matching 10 bases. The germline V gene has CDR1 MDHEN and CDR2 SYDVKM. The junction had 8 bases not matched to a gene; V was cut back by 5 bases and J by 2 bases. The CDR3 consists of 16 residues. For the CDR3, the DNA is TGTGCCAGCAGTAGAACTAGCGGGGTCCTACAAGAGACCCAGTACTTC. Encoded protein: CASSRTSGVLQETQYF.

The chain employs TRBV5-1 and TRBJ2-7; 11 bases line up with TRBD2. This CDR3 is built from 16 residues. Germline CDR1 and CDR2: SGHRS and YFSETQ. V gave up 0 bases and J gave up 2 bases; unmatched junction bases: 4. CDR3 sequence: CASSLEGTSGPYEQYF. CDR3 nucleotide sequence: TGCGCCAGCAGCTTGGAAGGGACTAGCGGTCCCTACGAGCAGTACTTC.

The J gene is TRBJ2-7, the V gene TRBV19, with a weak D call TRBD2 (7 bases). The CDR3 runs to 14 residues. Germline V gives CDR1 LNHDA, CDR2 SQIVND (reference sequence). Trimming removed 9 bases at V and 0 bases at J, with 15 bases between. The CDR3, as DNA: TGTGCCAGCGCGGGGGACAAATACTCCTACGAGCAGTACTTC. Protein sequence: CASAGDKYSYEQYF.